This TCR beta chain comes out of a study of shared clonotypes between healthy human individuals. Study summary: Each donor had three CD4 naive, three CD4 memory, two CD8 naive and one CD8 memory plate. Overall study results and limits: Researchers found naive subsets generally carried larger estimated richness than memory subsets. Genetic and exposure-history diversity was limited by the small donor number.

Assay used: immunoSEQ multiplex PCR; TCRdb lists only in-frame clones, some missing. The sample consists of around 2.1 million clones, under 97% of them appearing once. Germline-derived CDR1 and CDR2 are SGHNT and YYREEE (reference sequence). V shed 0 bases and J shed 3 bases, with 5 bases lying between them. The CDR3 runs to 13 residues. Of note for this clone: Its matching antigen is unknown. This same CDR3 is encoded by further DNA sequences in the sample.

The chain links TRBV5-4 to TRBJ2-3; D uncertain. This TCR came from a man younger than 35 in good health. The specimen sequenced was naive CD4+ T cells sorted from blood. Sample subset: CD45RA+ positively selected. Here the CDR3 reads CASSLGGTDTQYF. DNA of the CDR3: TGTGCCAGCAGCTTGGGAGGAACAGATACGCAGTATTTT.